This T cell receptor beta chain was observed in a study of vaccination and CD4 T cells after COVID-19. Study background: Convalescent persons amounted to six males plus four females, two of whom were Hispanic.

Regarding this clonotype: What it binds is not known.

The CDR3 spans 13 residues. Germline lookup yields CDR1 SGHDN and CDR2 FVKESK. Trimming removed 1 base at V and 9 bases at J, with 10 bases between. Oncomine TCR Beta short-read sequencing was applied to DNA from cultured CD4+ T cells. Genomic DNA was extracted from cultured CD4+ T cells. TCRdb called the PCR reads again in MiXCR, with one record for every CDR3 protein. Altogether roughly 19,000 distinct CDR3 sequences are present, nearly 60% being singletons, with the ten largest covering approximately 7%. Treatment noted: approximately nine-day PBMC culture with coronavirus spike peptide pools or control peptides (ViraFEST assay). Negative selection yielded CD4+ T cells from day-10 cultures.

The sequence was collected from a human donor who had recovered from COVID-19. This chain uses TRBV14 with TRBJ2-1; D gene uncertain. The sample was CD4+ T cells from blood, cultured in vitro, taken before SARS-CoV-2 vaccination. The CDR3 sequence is CASSQGDLTEQFF. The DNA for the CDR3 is TGTGCCAGCAGCCAAGGGGATCTTACTGAGCAGTTCTTC.